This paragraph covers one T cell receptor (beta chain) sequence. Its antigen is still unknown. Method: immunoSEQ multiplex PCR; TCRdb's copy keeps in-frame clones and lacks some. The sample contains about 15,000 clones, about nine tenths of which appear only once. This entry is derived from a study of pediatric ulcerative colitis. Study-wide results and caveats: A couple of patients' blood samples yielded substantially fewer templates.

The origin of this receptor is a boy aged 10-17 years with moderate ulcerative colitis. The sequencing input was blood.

CDR3 nucleotides: TGCGCCAGCAGCCAGGGCCAAATCGGACAGGCGAACACTGAAGCTTTCTTT. Amino acids: CASSQGQIGQANTEAFF. The chain couples TRBV4-1 to TRBJ1-1; 7 bases align to TRBD1. The CDR3 extends over 17 amino acids. V dropped 3 bases and J dropped 1; count of bases not matched to a gene: 11. The germline V gene has CDR1 MGHRA and CDR2 YSYEKL.